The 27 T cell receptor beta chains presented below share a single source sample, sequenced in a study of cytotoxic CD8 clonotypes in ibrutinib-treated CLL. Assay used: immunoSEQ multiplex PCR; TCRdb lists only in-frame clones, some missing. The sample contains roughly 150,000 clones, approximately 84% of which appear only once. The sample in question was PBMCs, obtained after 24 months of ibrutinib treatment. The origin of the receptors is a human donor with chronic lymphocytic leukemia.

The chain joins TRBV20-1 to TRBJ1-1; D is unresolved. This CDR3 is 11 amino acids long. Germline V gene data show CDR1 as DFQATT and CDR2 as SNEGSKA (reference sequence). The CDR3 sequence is CKIKAGTEAFF. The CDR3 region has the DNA TGCAAGATTAAGGCGGGGACTGAAGCTTTCTTT.

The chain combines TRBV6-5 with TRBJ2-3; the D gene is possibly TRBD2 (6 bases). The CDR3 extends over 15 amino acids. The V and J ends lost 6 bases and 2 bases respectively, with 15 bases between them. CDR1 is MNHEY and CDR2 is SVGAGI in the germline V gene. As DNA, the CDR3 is TGTGCCAGCAGAAACGGGGGAACCTACACAGATACGCAGTATTTT. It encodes CASRNGGTYTDTQYF.

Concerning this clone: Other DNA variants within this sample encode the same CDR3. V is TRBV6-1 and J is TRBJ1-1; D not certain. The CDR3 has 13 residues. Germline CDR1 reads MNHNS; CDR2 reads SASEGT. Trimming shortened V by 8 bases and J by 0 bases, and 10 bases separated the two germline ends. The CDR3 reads CASRPGVNTEAFF. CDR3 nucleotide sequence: TGTGCCAGCCGTCCCGGGGTGAACACTGAAGCTTTCTTT.

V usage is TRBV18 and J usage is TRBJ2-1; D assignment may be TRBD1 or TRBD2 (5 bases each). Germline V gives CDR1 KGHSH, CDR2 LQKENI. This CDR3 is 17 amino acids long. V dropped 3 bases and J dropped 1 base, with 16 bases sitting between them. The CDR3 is CASSPAPGPPSYNEQFF. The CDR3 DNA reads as TGTGCCAGCTCACCGGCGCCGGGACCACCGTCCTACAATGAGCAGTTCTTC.

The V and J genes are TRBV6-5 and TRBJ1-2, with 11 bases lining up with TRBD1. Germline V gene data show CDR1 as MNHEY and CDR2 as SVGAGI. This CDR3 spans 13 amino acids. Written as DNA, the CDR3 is TGTGCAACCCGGACAGGGGGCGGATATGGCTACACCTTC. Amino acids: CATRTGGGYGYTF.

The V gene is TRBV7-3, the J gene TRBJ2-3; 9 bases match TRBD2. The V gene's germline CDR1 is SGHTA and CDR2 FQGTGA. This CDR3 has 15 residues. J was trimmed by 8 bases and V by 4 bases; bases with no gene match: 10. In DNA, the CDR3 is TGTGCCAGCAGCTCCATAGCGGGAGTAGCGGGTACGCAGTATTTT. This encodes CASSSIAGVAGTQYF.

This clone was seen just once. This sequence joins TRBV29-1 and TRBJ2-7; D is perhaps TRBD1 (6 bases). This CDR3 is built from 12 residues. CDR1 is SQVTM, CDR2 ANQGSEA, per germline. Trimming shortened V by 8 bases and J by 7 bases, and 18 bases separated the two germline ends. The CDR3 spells CSSEGDMGEQYF. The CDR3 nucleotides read TGCAGCTCCGAAGGGGACATGGGGGAGCAGTACTTC.

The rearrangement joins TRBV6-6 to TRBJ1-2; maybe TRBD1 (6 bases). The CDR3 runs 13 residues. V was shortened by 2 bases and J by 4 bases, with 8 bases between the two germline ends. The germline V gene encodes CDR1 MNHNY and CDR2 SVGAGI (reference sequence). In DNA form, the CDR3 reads TGTGCCAGCAGTTACGGGGGGGCCTATGGCTACACCTTC. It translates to CASSYGGAYGYTF.

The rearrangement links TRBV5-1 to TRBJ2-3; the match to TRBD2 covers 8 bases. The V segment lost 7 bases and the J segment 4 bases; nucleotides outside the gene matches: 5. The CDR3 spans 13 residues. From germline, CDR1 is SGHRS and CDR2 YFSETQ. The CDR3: CASGPGLADTQYF. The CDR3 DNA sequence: TGCGCCAGCGGACCGGGACTAGCAGATACGCAGTATTTT.

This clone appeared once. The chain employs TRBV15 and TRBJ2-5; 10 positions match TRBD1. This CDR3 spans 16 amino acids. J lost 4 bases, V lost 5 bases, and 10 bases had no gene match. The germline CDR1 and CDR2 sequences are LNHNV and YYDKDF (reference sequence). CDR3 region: CATSVRDRGVSETQYF. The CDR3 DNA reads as TGTGCCACCAGCGTCCGGGACAGGGGTGTCTCAGAGACCCAGTACTTC. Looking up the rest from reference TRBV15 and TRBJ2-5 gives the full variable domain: DAMVIQNPRYQVTQFGKPVTLSCSQTLNHNVMYWYQQKSSQAPKLLFHYYDKDFNNEADTPDNFQSRRPNTSFCFLDIRSPGLGDTAMYLCATSVRDRGVSETQYFGPGTRLLVL.

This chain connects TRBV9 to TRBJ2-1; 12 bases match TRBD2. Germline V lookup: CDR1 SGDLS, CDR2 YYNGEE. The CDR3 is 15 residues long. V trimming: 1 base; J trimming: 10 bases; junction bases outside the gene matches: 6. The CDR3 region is CASSVRLAGVGEQFF. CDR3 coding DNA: TGTGCCAGCAGCGTAAGACTAGCGGGAGTGGGGGAGCAGTTCTTC.

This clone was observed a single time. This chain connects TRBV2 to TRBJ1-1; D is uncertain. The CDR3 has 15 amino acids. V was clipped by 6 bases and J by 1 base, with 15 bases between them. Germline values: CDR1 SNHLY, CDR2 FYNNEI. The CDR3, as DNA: TGTGCCAGCAGGAGGGAGGGAGGCAGGAACACTGAAGCTTTCTTT. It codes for CASRREGGRNTEAFF.

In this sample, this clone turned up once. CDR3 bases: TGTGCCAGCTCAATGGACAGAAAAAATTCACCCCTCCACTTT. Amino acids: CASSMDRKNSPLHF. The J gene is TRBJ1-6, the V gene TRBV18, with D perhaps TRBD1 (6 bases). CDR1 is KGHSH and CDR2 is LQKENI in the germline V gene. V was cut by 5 bases and J by 7 bases, with 12 bases left in between. The CDR3 loop spans 14 amino acids.

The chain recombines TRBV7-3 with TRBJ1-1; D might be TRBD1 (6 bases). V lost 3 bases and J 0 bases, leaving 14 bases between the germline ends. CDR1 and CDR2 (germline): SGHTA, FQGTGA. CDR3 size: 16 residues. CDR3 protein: CASSLTSGGMNTEAFF. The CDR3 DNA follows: TGTGCCAGCAGCTTGACCTCGGGGGGCATGAACACTGAAGCTTTCTTT.

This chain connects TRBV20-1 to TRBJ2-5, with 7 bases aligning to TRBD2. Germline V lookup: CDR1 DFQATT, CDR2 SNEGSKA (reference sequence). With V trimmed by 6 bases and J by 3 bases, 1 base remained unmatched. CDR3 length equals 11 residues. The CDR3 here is CSARGEETQYF. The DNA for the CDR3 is TGCAGTGCCCGGGGGGAAGAGACCCAGTACTTC.

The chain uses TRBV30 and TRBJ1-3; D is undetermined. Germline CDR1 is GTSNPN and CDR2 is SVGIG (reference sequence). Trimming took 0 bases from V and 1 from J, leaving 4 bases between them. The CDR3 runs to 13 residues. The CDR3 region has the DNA TGTGCCTGGAGTGTAGGTTCTGGAAACACCATATATTTT. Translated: CAWSVGSGNTIYF.

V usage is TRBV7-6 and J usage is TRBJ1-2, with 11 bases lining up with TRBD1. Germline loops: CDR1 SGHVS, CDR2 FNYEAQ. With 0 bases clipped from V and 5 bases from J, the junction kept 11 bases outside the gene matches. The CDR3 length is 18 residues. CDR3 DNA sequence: TGTGCCAGCAGCTTAGCGCTTTCTGGACAGGGGGCGCAGTATGGCTACACCTTC. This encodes CASSLALSGQGAQYGYTF.

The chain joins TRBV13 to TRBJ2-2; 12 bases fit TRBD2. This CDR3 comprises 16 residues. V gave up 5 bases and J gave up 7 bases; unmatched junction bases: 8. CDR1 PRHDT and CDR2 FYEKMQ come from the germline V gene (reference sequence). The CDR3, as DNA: TGTGCCAGCAGCCGCAGCCGACTAGCGGGAGACGGGGAGCTGTTTTTT. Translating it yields CASSRSRLAGDGELFF. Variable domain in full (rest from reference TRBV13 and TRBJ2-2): AAGVIQSPRHLIKEKRETATLKCYPIPRHDTVYWYQQGPGQDPQFLISFYEKMQSDKGSIPDRFSAQQFSDYHSELNMSSLELGDSALYFCASSRSRLAGDGELFFGEGSRLTVL.

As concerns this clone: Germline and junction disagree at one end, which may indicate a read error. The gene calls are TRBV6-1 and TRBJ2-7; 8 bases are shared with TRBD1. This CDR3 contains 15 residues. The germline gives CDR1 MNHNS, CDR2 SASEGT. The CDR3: CASREDRGRSDEQYF. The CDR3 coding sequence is TGTGCCAGCAGGGAAGACAGGGGTCGATCCGACGAGCAGTACTTC.

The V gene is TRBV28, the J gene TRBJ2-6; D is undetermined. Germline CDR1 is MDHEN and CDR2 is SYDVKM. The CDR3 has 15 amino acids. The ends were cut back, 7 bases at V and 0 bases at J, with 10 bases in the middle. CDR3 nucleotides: TGTGCCAGCAAGGCCAGAACCTCTGGGGCCAACGTCCTGACTTTC. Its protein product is CASKARTSGANVLTF.

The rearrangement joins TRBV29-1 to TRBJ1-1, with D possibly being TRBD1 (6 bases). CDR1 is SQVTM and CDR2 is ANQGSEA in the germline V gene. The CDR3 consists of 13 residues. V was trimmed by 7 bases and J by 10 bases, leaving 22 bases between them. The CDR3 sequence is CSARPGTSGRAFF. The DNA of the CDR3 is TGCAGCGCTCGCCCCGGGACATCGGGTAGAGCTTTCTTT.

DNA for the CDR3: TGTGCCAGCAGCCAGTCGACAGGGTCCTCCTACGAGCAGTACTTC. Residues: CASSQSTGSSYEQYF. V gene TRBV4-2 combines with J gene TRBJ2-7; 7 bases map to TRBD1. Germline V gene sequence: CDR1 LGHNA, CDR2 YNFKEQ. V lost 3 bases and J lost 0; bases outside the gene matches: 5. The CDR3 spans 15 residues.

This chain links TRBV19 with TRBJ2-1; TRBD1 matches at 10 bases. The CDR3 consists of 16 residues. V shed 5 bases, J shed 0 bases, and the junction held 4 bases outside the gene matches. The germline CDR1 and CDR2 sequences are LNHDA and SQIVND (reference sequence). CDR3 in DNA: TGTGCCAGTAGTGCCGGGACAGGGGCCTCCTACAATGAGCAGTTCTTC. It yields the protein CASSAGTGASYNEQFF.

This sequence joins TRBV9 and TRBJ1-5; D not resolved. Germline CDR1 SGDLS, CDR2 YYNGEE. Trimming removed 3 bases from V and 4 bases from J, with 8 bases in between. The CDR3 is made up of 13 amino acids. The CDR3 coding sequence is TGTGCCAGCAGCGAGGCGGGAAATCAGCCCCAGCATTTT. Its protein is CASSEAGNQPQHF.

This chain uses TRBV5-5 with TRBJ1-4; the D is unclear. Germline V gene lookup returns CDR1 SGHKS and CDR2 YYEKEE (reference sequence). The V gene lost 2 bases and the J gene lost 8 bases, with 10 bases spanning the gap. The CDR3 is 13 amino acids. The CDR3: CASSFGGNEKLFF. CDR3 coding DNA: TGTGCCAGCAGCTTTGGTGGGAACGAAAAACTGTTTTTT.

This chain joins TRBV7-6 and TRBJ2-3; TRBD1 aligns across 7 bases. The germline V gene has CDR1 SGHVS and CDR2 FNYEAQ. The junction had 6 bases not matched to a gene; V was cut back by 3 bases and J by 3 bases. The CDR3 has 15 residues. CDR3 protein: CASSFDDRETDTQYF. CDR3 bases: TGTGCCAGCAGCTTTGACGACAGGGAGACAGATACGCAGTATTTT.

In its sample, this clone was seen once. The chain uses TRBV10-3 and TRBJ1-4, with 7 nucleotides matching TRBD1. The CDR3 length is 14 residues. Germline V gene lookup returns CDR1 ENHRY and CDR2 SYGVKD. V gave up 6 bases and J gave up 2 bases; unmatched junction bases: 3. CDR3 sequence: CAIRPGQTNEKLFF. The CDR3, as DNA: TGTGCCATCAGACCGGGACAGACTAATGAAAAACTGTTTTTT.